The 31 T cell receptor beta chains below were found in one sample sequenced in a study of T-cell memory formation after mild COVID-19. Each CDR3 protein gets one entry after TCRdb re-called the 5' RACE reads with MiXCR. The data show hundreds of thousands of distinct CDR3 sequences, more than 20% seen once. The sequencing input was PBMCs or a T cell subset sorted from them (not recorded which). The receptors shown here come from an adult woman who had mild COVID-19 (a few samples of this study predate the infection). Cell type and time point are not known.

This rearrangement joins TRBV5-1 to TRBJ2-7; a weak D match, TRBD2 (7 bases). The CDR3 has 16 residues. V shed 0 bases and J shed 0 bases, with 13 bases lying between them. The germline gives CDR1 SGHRS, CDR2 YFSETQ. CDR3 bases: TGCGCCAGCAGCTTGGCGGGGGGCACGAACTCCTACGAGCAGTACTTC. Its translation is CASSLAGGTNSYEQYF. The entire variable domain, with the rest obtained from reference TRBV5-1 and TRBJ2-7, is as follows: KAGVTQTPRYLIKTRGQQVTLSCSPISGHRSVSWYQQTPGQGLQFLFEYFSETQRNKGNFPGRFSGRQFSNSRSEMNVSTLELGDSALYLCASSLAGGTNSYEQYFGPGTRLTVT.

This chain links TRBV6-5 with TRBJ1-5; the D gene is possibly TRBD1 (5 bases). V lost 4 bases, J lost 7 bases, and 11 bases lay in between. The CDR3 sequence is 13 residues long. Germline CDR1 and CDR2: MNHEY and SVGAGI. In nucleotides, the CDR3 is TGTGCCAGCAGTTGGGGGTCGGGGCAGCCCCAGCATTTT. Translation: CASSWGSGQPQHF.

This clonotype turned up a few times. The genes are TRBV12-3 or TRBV12-4 and TRBJ1-3; D ambiguous. V dropped 6 bases and J dropped 0 bases, with 12 bases sitting between them. CDR3 length equals 15 residues. CDR3 bases: TGTGCCAGCAGCCCCGGACTCATCTCTGGAAACACCATATATTTT. It is translated as CASSPGLISGNTIYF.

This clonotype was found a few times. V usage is TRBV5-5 and J usage is TRBJ1-2; D gene uncertain. The CDR3 extends over 15 amino acids. V was trimmed by 1 base and J by 8 bases, leaving 18 bases between them. Germline lookup yields CDR1 SGHKS and CDR2 YYEKEE (reference sequence). The CDR3 DNA reads TGTGCCAGCAGCTTGAAGGGCGATATGGTAGGAGGCTACACCTTC. Its protein is CASSLKGDMVGGYTF.

This clonotype was counted at least ten times. The V gene is TRBV7-9, the J gene TRBJ2-7; 9 bases fit TRBD2. This CDR3 has 14 amino acids. Trimming cost V 3 bases and J 2 bases; bases outside gene matches: 2. Looked up from germline, CDR1 is SEHNR and CDR2 is FQNEAQ (reference sequence). The CDR3, as DNA: TGTGCCAGCAGCTTCCCTAGCGGGACCTACGAGCAGTACTTC. Translating it yields CASSFPSGTYEQYF.

This clonotype was picked up a small number of times. V and J are TRBV6-5 and TRBJ2-1; 9 bases match TRBD2. Germline CDR1 MNHEY, CDR2 SVGAGI. The trim removed 5 bases at V and 15 bases at J, leaving 8 bases unmatched. The CDR3 is 12 amino acids. CDR3 DNA sequence: TGTGCCAGCAGTCCGACCGGGACTAGCACGTTCTTC. It specifies CASSPTGTSTFF.

This clonotype has a handful of counts. V and J are TRBV6-2 or TRBV6-3 and TRBJ2-5; 10 positions agree with TRBD2. Germline CDR1 reads MNHEY; CDR2 reads SVGEGT. The J segment lost 2 bases and the V segment lost 0 bases, leaving 6 bases of the junction unmatched. The CDR3 is made up of 17 amino acids. In nucleotides, the CDR3 is TGTGCCAGCAGTTACTCGAAGACTAGCGGGTCGCAAGAGACCCAGTACTTC. Translating it yields CASSYSKTSGSQETQYF.

This clonotype was found many times. The chain uses TRBV29-1 and TRBJ2-1; 8 nucleotides agree with TRBD2. After removal of 5 bases from V and 3 bases from J, the junction contained 18 bases not matched to a gene. This CDR3 is built from 18 residues. CDR1 and CDR2 from the germline V gene are SQVTM and ANQGSEA. The CDR3 sequence is CSVFLAFSGKVNYNEQFF. The CDR3 DNA sequence: TGCAGCGTTTTTCTTGCATTTAGCGGGAAGGTTAACTACAATGAGCAGTTCTTC.

The gene calls are TRBV4-3 and TRBJ2-3; 9 bases are shared with TRBD2. Trimming cost V 3 bases and J 0 bases; bases outside gene matches: 4. CDR3 size: 16 residues. From germline, CDR1 is LGHNA and CDR2 YSLEER. CDR3: CASSQGLAGSTDTQYF. The CDR3 bases are TGCGCCAGCAGCCAGGGGCTAGCGGGGAGCACAGATACGCAGTATTTT.

This clonotype came up a few times. The V call is TRBV3-1, the J call TRBJ2-1; D not resolved. Trimming cost V 4 bases and J 4 bases, with 17 bases left between them. The CDR3 is made up of 16 amino acids. Germline loops: CDR1 LGHDT, CDR2 YNNKEL (reference sequence). The DNA of the CDR3 is TGTGCCAGCAGCCCCCAGCCGTCCACAAGGTACAATGAGCAGTTCTTC. Translating it yields CASSPQPSTRYNEQFF.

CDR3 nucleotides: TGTGCCAGCAGCGACTCCCGGGACAGGGGAACCTACGAGCAGTACTTC. Translated: CASSDSRDRGTYEQYF. V and J are TRBV9 and TRBJ2-7; TRBD1 agrees at 10 bases. The CDR3 is 16 amino acids. Germline V CDR1 and CDR2: SGDLS, YYNGEE. J lost 2 bases, V lost 3 bases, and 8 bases had no gene match. Looking up the rest from reference TRBV9 and TRBJ2-7 gives the full variable domain: DSGVTQTPKHLITATGQRVTLRCSPRSGDLSVYWYQQSLDQGLQFLIQYYNGEERAKGNILERFSAQQFPDLHSELNLSSLELGDSALYFCASSDSRDRGTYEQYFGPGTRLTVT.

The genes are TRBV12-3 or TRBV12-4 and TRBJ2-1, with 7 positions matching TRBD1. CDR3 length equals 14 residues. V shed 8 bases and J 3 bases; nucleotides not matched to a gene: 7. The CDR3: CASLTGDFYNEQFF. The CDR3, as DNA: TGTGCCAGCCTAACAGGGGATTTCTACAATGAGCAGTTCTTC.

The V gene is TRBV20-1, the J gene TRBJ2-1; TRBD2 is a possible D gene (6 bases). CDR1 and CDR2 (germline): DFQATT, SNEGSKA (reference sequence). Trimming pared 7 bases from V and 4 bases from J, leaving 11 bases between. The CDR3 totals 12 residues. The CDR3 is CSVVGLYNEQFF. The CDR3 DNA reads as TGCAGTGTCGTGGGACTTTACAATGAGCAGTTCTTC.

This sequence joins TRBV20-1 and TRBJ2-7, with unresolved D. Germline CDR1 is DFQATT and CDR2 is SNEGSKA (reference sequence). V was pared by 0 bases and J by 4 bases, with 13 bases between. The CDR3 is made up of 14 amino acids. CDR3 amino acids: CSARDPHFEYEQYF. CDR3 DNA: TGCAGTGCTAGAGATCCCCACTTCGAATACGAGCAGTACTTC.

The CDR3 coding sequence is TGTGCCAGCCTCTTGGACACCGGGGAGCTGTTTTTT. It is translated as CASLLDTGELFF. This chain connects TRBV25-1 to TRBJ2-2; the D is unclear. V dropped 8 bases and J dropped 3 bases, with 7 bases sitting between them. Germline-derived CDR1 and CDR2 are MGHDK and SYGVNS. The CDR3 has 12 residues.

The rearrangement uses TRBV4-1 and TRBJ2-1; 13 positions agree with TRBD2. V dropped 3 bases and J dropped 8; count of bases not matched to a gene: 10. CDR3 length: 17 amino acids. Germline CDR1 reads MGHRA; CDR2 reads YSYEKL. The CDR3: CASSHPVTSGRKDEQFF. The CDR3 DNA follows: TGCGCCAGCAGCCACCCCGTGACTAGCGGGAGGAAGGATGAGCAGTTCTTC.

V is TRBV13 and J is TRBJ1-1; the match to TRBD1 covers 7 bases. With 5 bases clipped from V and 4 bases from J, the junction kept 10 bases outside the gene matches. The V gene's germline CDR1 is PRHDT and CDR2 FYEKMQ (reference sequence). The CDR3 covers 15 residues. The CDR3 sequence: CASSLARGAGTEAFF. Here the CDR3 DNA reads TGTGCCAGCAGCCTCGCCAGGGGGGCAGGCACTGAAGCTTTCTTT.

The chain joins TRBV19 to TRBJ2-5; 12 bases are a match to TRBD1. The CDR3 sequence is 15 residues long. J was trimmed by 5 bases and V by 7 bases; bases with no gene match: 8. The germline CDR1 and CDR2 sequences are LNHDA and SQIVND (reference sequence). CDR3 protein: CASNPGTGGLETQYF. DNA for the CDR3: TGTGCCAGTAACCCCGGGACAGGGGGCTTGGAGACCCAGTACTTC.

Ten or more counts support this clonotype. The chain is built from TRBV27 and TRBJ2-1; 7 bases agree with TRBD1. The CDR3 contains 13 residues. With 4 bases clipped from V and 4 bases from J, the junction kept 1 base outside the gene matches. CDR1 MNHEY and CDR2 SMNVEV come from the germline V gene (reference sequence). The chain's CDR3 is CASSWDRYNEQFF. The CDR3 nucleotides read TGTGCCAGCAGTTGGGACAGATACAATGAGCAGTTCTTC.

This clonotype was observed a few times. The rearrangement links TRBV9 to TRBJ2-3, with 8 nucleotides matching TRBD2. Germline V gene sequence: CDR1 SGDLS, CDR2 YYNGEE. The CDR3 sequence is 15 residues long. Trimming removed 4 bases from V and 5 bases from J; junction bases left unmatched: 9. The chain's CDR3 is CASSLLGGAVDTQYF. The CDR3, as DNA: TGTGCCAGCAGCCTCCTCGGGGGGGCCGTAGATACGCAGTATTTT.

V and J are TRBV11-2 and TRBJ2-7; D gene unclear. The CDR3 consists of 14 residues. V lost 2 bases to trimming and J lost 7 bases, with 15 bases between them. Germline assignment: CDR1 SGHAT and CDR2 FQNNGV. In nucleotides, the CDR3 is TGTGCCAGCAGCTTACTAGAATCCACCGTAGAGCAGTACTTC. Translation gives CASSLLESTVEQYF.

This chain connects TRBV6-5 to TRBJ2-2; 7 bases are a match to TRBD1. Germline assignment: CDR1 MNHEY and CDR2 SVGAGI. V was pared by 3 bases and J by 1 base, with 5 bases of the junction left unmatched. The CDR3 has 16 amino acids. The CDR3: CASSYLDRVNTGELFF. As DNA, the CDR3 is TGTGCCAGCAGTTATCTTGACAGGGTGAACACCGGGGAGCTGTTTTTT.

This clonotype was counted a single time. The V and J genes are TRBV24-1 and TRBJ2-3; 9 positions agree with TRBD1. Germline CDR1 KGHDR, CDR2 SFDVKD. V shed 2 bases, J shed 4 bases, and the junction held 6 bases outside the gene matches. This CDR3 has 16 amino acids. The chain's CDR3 is CATSDSLGTGPDTQYF. CDR3 sequence (DNA): TGTGCCACCAGTGATTCACTGGGGACAGGGCCAGATACGCAGTATTTT.

This clonotype has more than one count but fewer than ten. The chain employs TRBV12-3 or TRBV12-4 and TRBJ2-3; D is ambiguous. V was clipped by 4 bases and J by 0 bases, with 5 bases between them. This CDR3 has 13 residues. The CDR3 loop is CASSSMSTDTQYF. CDR3 bases: TGTGCCAGCAGTTCCATGAGCACAGATACGCAGTATTTT.

This clonotype came up a few times. The chain is built from TRBV12-3 or TRBV12-4 and TRBJ1-2; no clear D gene. V lost 5 bases and J lost 5, with 9 bases in between. The CDR3 totals 12 residues. The DNA of the CDR3 is TGTGCCAGCAGTGCTGACGGATATGGCTACACCTTC. Translating gives CASSADGYGYTF.

The chain is built from TRBV12-3 or TRBV12-4 and TRBJ1-5; D is possibly TRBD1 (5 bases). The CDR3 runs to 16 residues. Trimming took 5 bases from V and 0 from J, leaving 14 bases between them. CDR3 sequence reads: CASSAQGPPSNQPQHF. CDR3 bases: TGTGCCAGCAGTGCCCAGGGTCCTCCTAGCAATCAGCCCCAGCATTTT.

V is TRBV20-1 and J is TRBJ2-5; TRBD2 agrees at 8 bases. This CDR3 contains 13 residues. The junction had 4 bases not matched to a gene; V was cut back by 2 bases and J by 5 bases. CDR1 is DFQATT, CDR2 SNEGSKA, per germline (reference sequence). The CDR3 nucleotides read TGCAGTGCTAGACCGACGGGGGGGGAGACCCAGTACTTC. As protein: CSARPTGGETQYF.

This clonotype has only a few counts. The chain links TRBV7-9 to TRBJ2-7, with D unclear. CDR1 is SEHNR and CDR2 is FQNEAQ in the germline V gene (reference sequence). CDR3 length: 11 residues. Deletions cut 1 base from V and 11 bases from J, with 9 bases between. This CDR3 is CASSLGGYKYF. As DNA, the CDR3 is TGTGCCAGCAGCTTAGGGGGTTACAAGTACTTC.

The V gene is TRBV3-1, the J gene TRBJ2-7; tentatively, D is TRBD2 (6 bases). V was shortened by 1 base and J by 6 bases, with 10 bases between the two germline ends. The CDR3 runs 13 residues. Germline V gives CDR1 LGHDT, CDR2 YNNKEL (reference sequence). CDR3 bases: TGTGCCAGCAGCCAAGTAGGGAGGAGCGAGCAGTACTTC. It is translated as CASSQVGRSEQYF.

This clonotype was detected only a few times. CDR3 sequence: CASSLGGPTSYTF. In DNA form, the CDR3 reads TGTGCCAGCAGCTTAGGAGGGCCCACCAGCTACACCTTC. This chain joins TRBV7-9 and TRBJ1-2; the D is unclear. This CDR3 region has 13 residues. The V and J ends lost 1 base and 9 bases respectively, with 12 bases between them. Germline CDR1 SEHNR, CDR2 FQNEAQ (reference sequence).

The chain uses TRBV5-1 and TRBJ1-2, with D uncertain. V lost 4 bases to trimming and J lost 4 bases, with 14 bases between them. Per germline, CDR1 SGHRS and CDR2 YFSETQ. CDR3 length: 14 residues. The CDR3 sequence is CASSAAPGGYGYTF. The CDR3 DNA follows: TGCGCCAGCAGCGCAGCACCGGGAGGCTATGGCTACACCTTC.